This T cell receptor beta chain was obtained from a study of blood T cell repertoires in COVID-19 (dated by TCRdb to about 2020). As for the study more broadly: Samples from collaborators originated in the United States, Italy and Spain and spanned both the acute and convalescent phases of COVID-19. The prospective study material was composed of cDNA or gDNA derived from T cells, B-cell-depleted T cells, or PBMCs. The dataset comprised deeply sampled blood TCRbeta repertoires from subjects exposed to, actively infected with, or recovered from COVID-19. The repertoires were made available in a free public database intended to serve as a resource for research on the immune response to SARS-CoV-2. Samples came from the ongoing ImmuneRACE study (first 160 participants) plus 1,254 subjects from 6 global collaborators. Nearly every sample came with metadata listing a de-identified subject ID, COVID-19 status, age in years and sex. Where available, HLA class I and class II types were taken from metadata supplied by the sample provider and were not determined by assay-based typing.

Findings and caveats that apply to the study as a whole: The quantity of clinical and demographic metadata differed by source and by participant and was supplied without curation.

TCRbeta CDR3 regions were amplified from genomic DNA using the immunoSEQ Assay, a bias-controlled multiplex PCR. The original methods were these. Within the assay, amplification of reference gene primers was used to estimate how many nucleated cells each sample contained. Sequence reads were collapsed and filtered to measure the absolute abundance of every unique TCRbeta CDR3 rearrangement. For each sample, productive Simpson clonality was calculated by taking the square root of Simpson's diversity index across productive rearrangements. What TCRdb holds here is the immuneACCESS table cut down to in-frame rearrangements. Part of the clones is not present; checked against another copy, under half of the missing clones reflect an unresolved V gene, and the others are unexplained. V, J and clone size were drawn from that table, and D and trimming were deduced from the DNA. The sample profile shows hundreds of thousands of clones; roughly 80% of them were found once. In total, the top ten clones hold roughly a tenth of the sample.

V was cut back by 5 bases and J by 4 bases, leaving a gap of 14 bases between them. Looking up the germline V gene (reference sequence) yields CDR1 SEHNR and CDR2 FQNEAQ. CDR3 length: 14 amino acids, cysteine to phenylalanine. Only CDR3 DNA remains: 42 bases, in frame from the first base. Whole blood was collected in K2EDTA tubes by collaborating institutions according to the institutions' own protocols. For TCRbeta analysis, collaborators shipped samples as frozen whole blood, isolated PBMCs, or DNA extracted from either of those sample types. Comments on this clone: Its antigen specificity is not known. Base qualities are missing; no much larger clone stands one base away.

The sequence was collected from a woman aged 80 or older with acute or convalescent COVID-19. The V gene is TRBV7-9 and the J gene is TRBJ1-2; the D gene lacks a confident call. Specimen: peripheral blood. The nucleotides are TGTGCCAGCAGCGACCTGGGGAGCGGCTATGGCTACACCTTC. Translated, it reads CASSDLGSGYGYTF.